The 27 T cell receptor beta chains below were found in one sample sequenced in a study of blood T cells in healthy people across ages. It was with a sample-barcoded 5' primer and a J-beta primer mix that a second PCR of about 6 to 11 cycles was run. TCRdb reanalysed the 5' RACE reads using MiXCR and keeps one entry per CDR3 protein. The table records more than 600,000 distinct CDR3 sequences, 20% to 30% of them present only once. The same data also contributed to another study, on T cells of mothers and their children.

The sample consisted of blood. The receptors come from a boy under 18 in good health.

V usage is TRBV29-1 and J usage is TRBJ1-4; perhaps TRBD1 as D (5 bases). From germline, CDR1 is SQVTM and CDR2 ANQGSEA. Trimming pared 8 bases from V and 8 bases from J, leaving 18 bases between. The CDR3 runs 13 residues. CDR3 in DNA: TGCAGCCATAACGGGGGGGGAGGGGAAAAACTGTTTTTT. Translated, it gives CSHNGGGGEKLFF.

This clonotype has just a few counts. The J gene is TRBJ2-1, the V gene TRBV27; 7 positions match TRBD2. Trimming removed 4 bases from V and 12 bases from J; junction bases left unmatched: 15. Germline CDR1 MNHEY, CDR2 SMNVEV (reference sequence). This CDR3 has 15 residues. CDR3 sequence reads: CASSSPFVAGSRQFF. DNA of the CDR3: TGTGCCAGCAGTTCCCCCTTTGTAGCGGGCAGTCGGCAGTTCTTC.

The sample holds a few counts of this clonotype. V usage is TRBV10-3 and J usage is TRBJ2-5; TRBD1 matches 9 bases. Near its end, the DNA agrees better with TRBJ2-1, so the J call may be wrong. Germline V gives CDR1 ENHRY, CDR2 SYGVKD. The CDR3 is 13 residues long. The CDR3 sequence is CAISRTGEGEQFF. The CDR3 DNA sequence: TGTGCCATCAGTAGGACAGGGGAGGGTGAGCAGTTCTTC.

The chain links TRBV29-1 to TRBJ2-3, with D unclear. The CDR3 is made up of 14 amino acids. Trimming cost V 3 bases and J 3 bases, with 13 bases left between them. Germline-derived CDR1 and CDR2 are SQVTM and ANQGSEA. In DNA, the CDR3 is TGCAGCGTTGATAGGTCAATTGGGACAGATACGCAGTATTTT. Its protein is CSVDRSIGTDTQYF.

About this clonotype: One junction end disagrees with the germline gene, perhaps due to a read error. The chain couples TRBV6-2 or TRBV6-3 to TRBJ1-2; D remains ambiguous. Germline V lookup: CDR1 MNHEY, CDR2 SVGEGT. This CDR3 has 11 amino acids. The CDR3 sequence is CASSTSYGYIF. DNA for the CDR3: TGTGCCAGCAGTACTTCCTATGGCTACATCTTC.

The chain recombines TRBV20-1 with TRBJ1-2; D unclear. Germline assignment: CDR1 DFQATT and CDR2 SNEGSKA (reference sequence). The germline V and J ends were trimmed by 6 bases and 0 bases, with 17 bases remaining between them. This CDR3 spans 15 amino acids. The CDR3 DNA sequence: TGCAGTGCCCAGGAGGTCCCCAGAGCTAACTATGGCTACACCTTC. Its protein product is CSAQEVPRANYGYTF.

This clonotype occurred once. This chain connects TRBV5-5 to TRBJ2-5; D may be TRBD2 (5 bases). This CDR3 has 13 amino acids. Trimming left V 0 bases short and J 5 bases short, with 8 bases between. CDR1 and CDR2 from the germline V gene are SGHKS and YYEKEE (reference sequence). CDR3 nucleotides: TGTGCCAGCAGCTTGGTCCTAGCCGAGACCCAGTACTTC. Translating gives CASSLVLAETQYF.

The chain is built from TRBV27 and TRBJ2-4, with TRBD1 matching 9 bases. The CDR3 runs 14 residues. Germline V gene data show CDR1 as MNHEY and CDR2 as SMNVEV (reference sequence). The V segment lost 6 bases and the J segment 4 bases; nucleotides outside the gene matches: 4. This CDR3 is CASRTTGGKNIQYF. The CDR3 DNA reads as TGTGCCAGCAGAACGACAGGGGGTAAAAACATTCAGTACTTC.

The chain joins TRBV27 to TRBJ2-1; 11 positions agree with TRBD2. The CDR3 runs to 18 residues. Germline V gives CDR1 MNHEY, CDR2 SMNVEV (reference sequence). The V and J ends lost 2 bases and 1 base, in that order; junction bases with no gene match: 7. CDR3 nucleotide sequence: TGTGCCAGCAGTTTACTTAGCGGGAGGGGGATTTCCTACAATGAGCAGTTCTTC. Encoded protein: CASSLLSGRGISYNEQFF.

In this sample, this clonotype turned up a few times. The chain has TRBV7-9 and TRBJ2-5; 11 bases align to TRBD1. The CDR3 runs 14 residues. Germline CDR1 is SEHNR and CDR2 is FQNEAQ (reference sequence). V lost 5 bases and J lost 4; bases outside the gene matches: 3. The CDR3 region is CASSVDRGRETQYF. CDR3 coding DNA: TGTGCCAGCAGCGTGGACAGGGGGCGAGAGACCCAGTACTTC. The variable domain in full, completed from reference TRBV7-9 and TRBJ2-5, reads DTGVSQNPRHKITKRGQNVTFRCDPISEHNRLYWYRQTLGQGPEFLTYFQNEAQLEKSRLLSDRFSAERPKGSFSTLEIQRTEQGDSAMYLCASSVDRGRETQYFGPGTRLLVL.

This clonotype was detected only a few times. The rearrangement joins TRBV11-1 to TRBJ2-7, with D possibly matching TRBD1 (5 bases). CDR1 and CDR2 from the germline V gene are SGHAT and FQDESV (reference sequence). With 5 bases removed from V and 2 bases from J, the gap between germline ends came to 10 bases. CDR3 length: 13 residues. CDR3 in DNA: TGTGCCAGCAGCGGGCAGGGAACCTACGAGCAGTACTTC. Translated, it gives CASSGQGTYEQYF.

The genes are TRBV7-2 and TRBJ2-7; D gene unclear. The CDR3 sequence is 13 residues long. Trimming took off 5 bases at V and 2 bases at J, with 10 bases between the two ends. The germline V gene encodes CDR1 SGHTA and CDR2 FQGNSA. CDR3 protein: CASSKNRAYEQYF. The CDR3 DNA reads TGTGCCAGCAGCAAAAATAGGGCCTACGAGCAGTACTTC.

The J gene is TRBJ2-1, the V gene TRBV7-2; D call uncertain. The V gene's germline CDR1 is SGHTA and CDR2 FQGNSA. The CDR3 totals 14 residues. Trimming cost V 1 base and J 8 bases, with 12 bases left between them. In DNA, the CDR3 is TGTGCCAGCAGCTTAGACGGTCCCTCTCATGAGCAGTTCTTC. It encodes CASSLDGPSHEQFF.

In its sample, this clonotype was seen a few times. The chain links TRBV28 to TRBJ2-7; D unresolved. V was clipped by 3 bases and J by 0 bases, with 9 bases between them. The CDR3 has 14 residues. Germline V lookup: CDR1 MDHEN, CDR2 SYDVKM. CDR3 protein: CASSFGDLSYEQYF. The CDR3 region has the DNA TGTGCCAGCAGTTTTGGTGACCTCTCCTACGAGCAGTACTTC.

The chain is built from TRBV7-2 and TRBJ2-3, with 11 bases fitting TRBD2. This CDR3 has 18 residues. The germline CDR1 and CDR2 sequences are SGHTA and FQGNSA. With 1 base clipped from V and 6 bases from J, the junction kept 12 bases outside the gene matches. The CDR3, as DNA: TGTGCCAGCAGCTTAGAGACTAGCGGGATGGGGGGCCGGGATACGCAGTATTTT. Translating gives CASSLETSGMGGRDTQYF.

This clonotype was observed a few times. This rearrangement joins TRBV7-2 to TRBJ2-7, with D unresolved. V lost 1 base to trimming and J lost 2 bases, with 9 bases between them. The CDR3 consists of 14 residues. Germline assignment: CDR1 SGHTA and CDR2 FQGNSA. CDR3 nucleotides: TGTGCCAGCAGCTTAGGGACGCAGACCTACGAGCAGTACTTC. This codes for CASSLGTQTYEQYF.

On this clonotype itself: The germline gene is not matched at one end of the junction; a read error may be the cause. This chain uses TRBV12-3 or TRBV12-4 with TRBJ2-5; D is possibly TRBD2 (6 bases). The J call is in doubt because the DNA end fits TRBJ2-7 better. The CDR3 has 13 amino acids. This CDR3 reads CASRLAVPYEQYF. The CDR3 region has the DNA TGTGCCAGCAGGTTAGCGGTTCCCTACGAGCAGTACTTC.

V usage is TRBV18 and J usage is TRBJ2-5, with 9 bases that match TRBD1. The DNA end is a closer match to TRBJ2-7, so the J assignment may be wrong. Germline V gene lookup returns CDR1 KGHSH and CDR2 LQKENI. This CDR3 has 14 amino acids. For the CDR3, the DNA is TGTGCCAGCTCACCACAGACAGGGGGGTACGAGCAGTACTTC. This encodes CASSPQTGGYEQYF.

This clonotype was seen more than once but under ten times. This sequence joins TRBV7-8 and TRBJ2-1, with a possible D match to TRBD2 (5 bases). This CDR3 comprises 12 residues. V lost 6 bases to trimming and J lost 6 bases, with 9 bases between them. CDR1 and CDR2 from the germline V gene are SGHVS and FQNEAQ. The CDR3 DNA follows: TGTGCCAGCAGTACCAGCGGCAATGAGCAGTTCTTC. Protein: CASSTSGNEQFF. Supplemented by reference TRBV7-8 and TRBJ2-1, the full variable domain reads GAGVSQSPRYKVAKRGQDVALRCDPISGHVSLFWYQQALGQGPEFLTYFQNEAQLDKSGLPSDRFFAERPEGSVSTLKIQRTQQEDSAVYLCASSTSGNEQFFGPGTRLTVL.

This chain links TRBV29-1 with TRBJ2-3; D assignment may be TRBD1 or TRBD2 (6 bases each). This CDR3 has 13 amino acids. Germline CDR1 and CDR2: SQVTM and ANQGSEA. V lost 7 bases to trimming and J lost 4 bases, with 15 bases between them. The CDR3 DNA sequence: TGCAGCGCGGACAACGGGGGCGCAGATACGCAGTATTTT. It is translated as CSADNGGADTQYF.

The table lists this clonotype with a few counts. The rearrangement joins TRBV14 to TRBJ2-7, with D hard to call. CDR3 length equals 11 residues. Trimming took off 0 bases at V and 9 bases at J, with 6 bases between the two ends. CDR1 and CDR2 (germline): SGHDN, FVKESK. CDR3 DNA sequence: TGTGCCAGCAGCCAAGAAACAGCGCAGTACTTC. Its protein is CASSQETAQYF.

The count of this clonotype is one. The chain couples TRBV20-1 to TRBJ2-5; no definite D call. The ends were cut back, 0 bases at V and 6 bases at J, with 8 bases in the middle. Germline V gene sequence: CDR1 DFQATT, CDR2 SNEGSKA (reference sequence). This CDR3 contains 12 residues. Here the CDR3 DNA reads TGCAGTGCTAGAGACCAGACCCAGACCCAGTACTTC. Protein product: CSARDQTQTQYF.

V and J are TRBV10-2 and TRBJ1-3; no reliable D call. Germline CDR1 is WSHSY and CDR2 is SAAADI. With 3 bases removed from V and 5 bases from J, the gap between germline ends came to 5 bases. The CDR3 loop spans 12 amino acids. CDR3 sequence reads: CASSENRNTIYF. DNA of the CDR3: TGCGCCAGCAGTGAAAACCGAAACACCATATATTTT.

This chain links TRBV3-1 with TRBJ2-4; 7 bases are a match to TRBD2. With 2 bases clipped from V and 7 bases from J, the junction kept 5 bases outside the gene matches. The CDR3 loop spans 14 amino acids. Germline V CDR1 and CDR2: LGHDT, YNNKEL (reference sequence). CDR3 loop: CASSQSGAGNIQYF. The CDR3 nucleotides are TGTGCCAGCAGCCAATCGGGAGCGGGGAACATTCAGTACTTC. The full variable domain, with the rest looked up from reference TRBV3-1 and TRBJ2-4, is DTAVSQTPKYLVTQMGNDKSIKCEQNLGHDTMYWYKQDSKKFLKIMFSYNNKELIINETVPNRFSPKSPDKAHLNLHINSLELGDSAVYFCASSQSGAGNIQYFGAGTRLSVL.

The rearrangement uses TRBV3-1 and TRBJ2-1; 10 bases line up with TRBD2. Germline V lookup: CDR1 LGHDT, CDR2 YNNKEL (reference sequence). This CDR3 spans 18 amino acids. V gave up 1 base and J gave up 0 bases; unmatched junction bases: 6. As DNA, the CDR3 is TGTGCCAGCAGCCAAGTCCCACTAGCGGGAATCTCCTACAATGAGCAGTTCTTC. It codes for CASSQVPLAGISYNEQFF.

This clonotype has more than one count but fewer than ten. The V and J genes are TRBV9 and TRBJ1-1; weak D call: TRBD1 (5 bases). Per germline, CDR1 SGDLS and CDR2 YYNGEE. CDR3 length: 15 amino acids. V lost 3 bases, J lost 1 base, and 13 bases lay in between. The CDR3 sequence: CASSDPGPGNTEAFF. Here the CDR3 DNA reads TGTGCCAGCAGCGACCCGGGACCGGGGAACACTGAAGCTTTCTTT.

The genes are TRBV7-9 and TRBJ2-7, with 7 bases fitting TRBD1. The V gene's germline CDR1 is SEHNR and CDR2 FQNEAQ (reference sequence). Trimming cost V 3 bases and J 1 base; bases outside gene matches: 3. This CDR3 contains 14 residues. As DNA, the CDR3 is TGTGCCAGCAGCTTCGACAGGGAATCCTACGAGCAGTACTTC. Translating it yields CASSFDRESYEQYF.